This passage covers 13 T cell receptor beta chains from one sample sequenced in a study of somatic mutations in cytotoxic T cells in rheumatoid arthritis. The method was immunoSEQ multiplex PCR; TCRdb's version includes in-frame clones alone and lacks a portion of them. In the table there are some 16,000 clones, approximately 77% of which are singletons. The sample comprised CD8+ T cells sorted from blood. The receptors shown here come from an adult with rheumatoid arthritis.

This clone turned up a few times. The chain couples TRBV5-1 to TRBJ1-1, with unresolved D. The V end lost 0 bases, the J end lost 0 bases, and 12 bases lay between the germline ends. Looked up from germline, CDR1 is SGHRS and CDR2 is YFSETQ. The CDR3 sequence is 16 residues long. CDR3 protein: CASSLASPLMNTEAFF. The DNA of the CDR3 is TGCGCCAGCAGCTTGGCCAGTCCCTTAATGAACACTGAAGCTTTCTTT.

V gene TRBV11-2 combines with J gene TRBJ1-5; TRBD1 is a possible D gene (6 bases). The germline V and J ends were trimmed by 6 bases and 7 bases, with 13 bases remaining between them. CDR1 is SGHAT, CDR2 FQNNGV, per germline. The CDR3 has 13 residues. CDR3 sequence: CASSLGGAQPQHF. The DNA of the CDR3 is TGTGCCAGCAGTCTCGGGGGGGCCCAGCCCCAGCATTTT.

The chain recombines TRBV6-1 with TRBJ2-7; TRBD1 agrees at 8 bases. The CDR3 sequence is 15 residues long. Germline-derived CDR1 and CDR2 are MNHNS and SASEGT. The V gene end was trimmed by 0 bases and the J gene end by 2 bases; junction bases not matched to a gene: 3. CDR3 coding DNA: TGTGCCAGCAGTGAAGCCAGGACAGGGCCCTACGAGCAGTACGTC. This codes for CASSEARTGPYEQYV.

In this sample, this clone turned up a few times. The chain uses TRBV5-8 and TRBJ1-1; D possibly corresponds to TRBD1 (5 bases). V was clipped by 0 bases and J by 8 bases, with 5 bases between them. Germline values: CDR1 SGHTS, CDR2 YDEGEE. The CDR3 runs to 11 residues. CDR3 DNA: TGTGCCAGCAGCTTGGGGGGCGAAGCTTTCTTT. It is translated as CASSLGGEAFF.

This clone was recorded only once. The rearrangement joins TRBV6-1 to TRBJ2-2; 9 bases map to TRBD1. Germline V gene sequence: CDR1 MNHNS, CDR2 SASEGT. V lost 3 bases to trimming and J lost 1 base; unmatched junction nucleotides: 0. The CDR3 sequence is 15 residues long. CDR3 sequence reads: CASSEGQGNTGELFF. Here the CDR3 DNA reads TGTGCCAGCAGTGAGGGACAGGGGAACACCGGGGAGCTGTTTTTT.

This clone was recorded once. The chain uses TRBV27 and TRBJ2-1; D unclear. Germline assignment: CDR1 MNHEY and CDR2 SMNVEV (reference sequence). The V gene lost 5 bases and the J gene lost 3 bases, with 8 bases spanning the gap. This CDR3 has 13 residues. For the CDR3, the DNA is TGTGCCAGCAGTGCCTTGGACTACAATGAGCAGTTCTTC. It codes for CASSALDYNEQFF.

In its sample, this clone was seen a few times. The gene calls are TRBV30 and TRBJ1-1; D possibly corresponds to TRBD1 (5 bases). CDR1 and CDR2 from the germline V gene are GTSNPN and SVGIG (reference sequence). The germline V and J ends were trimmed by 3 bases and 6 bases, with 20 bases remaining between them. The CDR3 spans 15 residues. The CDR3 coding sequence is TGTGCCTGGAGGACCGTCATTTGGGGGAAGGCTGAAGCTTTCTTT. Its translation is CAWRTVIWGKAEAFF. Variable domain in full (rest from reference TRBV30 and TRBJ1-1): SQTIHQWPATLVQPVGSPLSLECTVEGTSNPNLYWYRQAAGRGLQLLFYSVGIGQISSEVPQNLSASRPQDRQFILSSKKLLLSDSGFYLCAWRTVIWGKAEAFFGQGTRLTVV.

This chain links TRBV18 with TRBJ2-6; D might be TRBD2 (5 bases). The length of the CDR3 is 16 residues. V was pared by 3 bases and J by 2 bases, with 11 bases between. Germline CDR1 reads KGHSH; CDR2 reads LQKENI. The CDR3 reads CASSPKRVPGANVLTF. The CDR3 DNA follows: TGTGCCAGCTCACCCAAGAGGGTTCCTGGGGCCAACGTCCTGACTTTC.

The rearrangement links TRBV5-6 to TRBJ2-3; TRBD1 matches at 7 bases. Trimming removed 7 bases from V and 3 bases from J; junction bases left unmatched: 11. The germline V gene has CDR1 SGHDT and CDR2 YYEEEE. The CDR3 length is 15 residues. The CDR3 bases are TGTGCCAGCGCAAAAGGGGGCGCTTTTACAGATACGCAGTATTTT. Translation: CASAKGGAFTDTQYF.

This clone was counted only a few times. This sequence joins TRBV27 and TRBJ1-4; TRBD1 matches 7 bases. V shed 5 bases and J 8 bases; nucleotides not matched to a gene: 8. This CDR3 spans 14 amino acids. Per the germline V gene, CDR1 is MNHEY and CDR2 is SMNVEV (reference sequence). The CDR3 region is CASSLDRVGEKLFF. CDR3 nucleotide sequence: TGTGCCAGCAGTCTTGACAGGGTTGGCGAAAAACTGTTTTTT.

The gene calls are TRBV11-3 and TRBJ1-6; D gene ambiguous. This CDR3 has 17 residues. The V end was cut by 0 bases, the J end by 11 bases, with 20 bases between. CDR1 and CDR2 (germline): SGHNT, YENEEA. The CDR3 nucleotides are TGTGCCAGCAGCTTAGAGTCCAGAAGGGCTCTGGTTACACCCCTCCACTTT. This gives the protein CASSLESRRALVTPLHF.

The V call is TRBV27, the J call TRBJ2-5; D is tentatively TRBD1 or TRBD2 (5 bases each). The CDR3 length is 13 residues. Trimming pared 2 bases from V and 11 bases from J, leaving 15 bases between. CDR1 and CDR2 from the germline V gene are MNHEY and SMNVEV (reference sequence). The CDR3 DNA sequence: TGTGCCAGCAGTTTAAGAGAGGGGATTGAGCAGTACTTC. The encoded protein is CASSLREGIEQYF.

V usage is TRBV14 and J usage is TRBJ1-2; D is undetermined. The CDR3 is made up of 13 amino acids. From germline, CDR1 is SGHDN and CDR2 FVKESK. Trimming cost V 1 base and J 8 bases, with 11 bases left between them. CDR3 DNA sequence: TGTGCCAGCAGCCAAGTGCCCCCTTTGGGCTACACCTTC. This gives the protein CASSQVPPLGYTF.